This T cell receptor (beta chain) stems from a study of blood T cell repertoires in COVID-19. Assay used: immunoSEQ multiplex PCR; TCRdb lists only in-frame clones, some missing. The table includes 200,000 to 300,000 clones, 84% detected once. Germline V CDR1 and CDR2: SGHTA, FQGTGA. The CDR3 has 17 amino acids. V shed 7 bases, J shed 4 bases, and the junction held 14 bases outside the gene matches. This clone has just a few counts. The clonotype was recovered from a man aged 60 to 75 with acute or convalescent COVID-19. The rearrangement links TRBV7-3 to TRBJ2-2, with 8 positions matching TRBD2. Sequencing was performed on peripheral blood. This CDR3 is CASTPFRREVGTGELFF. DNA of the CDR3: TGTGCCAGCACCCCCTTTCGGCGGGAGGTCGGCACCGGGGAGCTGTTTTTT.